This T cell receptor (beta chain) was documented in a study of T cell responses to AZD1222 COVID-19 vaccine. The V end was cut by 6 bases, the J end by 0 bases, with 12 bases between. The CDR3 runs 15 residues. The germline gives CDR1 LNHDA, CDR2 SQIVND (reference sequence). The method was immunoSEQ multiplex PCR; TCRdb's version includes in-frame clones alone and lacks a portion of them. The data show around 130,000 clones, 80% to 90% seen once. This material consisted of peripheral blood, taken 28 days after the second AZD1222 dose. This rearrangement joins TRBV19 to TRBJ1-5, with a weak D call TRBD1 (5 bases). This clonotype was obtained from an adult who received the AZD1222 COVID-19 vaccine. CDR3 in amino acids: CASSAGGYSNQPQHF. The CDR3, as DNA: TGTGCCAGTAGCGCGGGGGGGTATAGCAATCAGCCCCAGCATTTT.